Following are 26 T cell receptor beta chains from one sample sequenced in a study of cytomegalovirus exposure and HLA in healthy donors. The PCR ran on 60 Vbeta and 13 Jbeta primers. Data came from immunoSEQ multiplex PCR; TCRdb stores just in-frame clones and leaves some out. The profile shows over 200,000 clones, about 77% of them singletons. The sample taken for sequencing was PBMCs. These receptors all stem from a woman in her thirties in good health and CMV-seronegative.

This clone appeared a few times. The chain is built from TRBV7-3 and TRBJ2-2, with 9 bases identical to TRBD2. Per germline, CDR1 SGHTA and CDR2 FQGTGA. J lost 0 bases, V lost 2 bases, and 7 bases had no gene match. The CDR3 length is 18 residues. The CDR3 loop reads CASSLGSLAGSNTGELFF. In DNA, the CDR3 is TGTGCCAGCAGCTTAGGGTCACTAGCGGGCTCGAACACCGGGGAGCTGTTTTTT.

In this sample, this clone turned up a few times. The rearrangement links TRBV6-1 to TRBJ1-4; 9 bases fit TRBD1. J lost 8 bases, V lost 8 bases, and 6 bases had no gene match. Germline CDR1 reads MNHNS; CDR2 reads SASEGT. The CDR3 loop spans 13 amino acids. The CDR3 spells CASANRGQEKLFF. The CDR3 region has the DNA TGTGCCAGCGCCAACAGGGGGCAGGAAAAACTGTTTTTT.

This chain links TRBV11-2 with TRBJ1-1, with D possibly matching TRBD1 (5 bases). Germline-derived CDR1 and CDR2 are SGHAT and FQNNGV. The ends were cut back, 4 bases at V and 6 bases at J, with 15 bases in the middle. The CDR3 is made up of 14 amino acids. The CDR3 sequence is CASSSPQVSPEAFF. The CDR3 coding sequence is TGTGCCAGCAGCTCTCCACAGGTCTCCCCTGAAGCTTTCTTT. Complete variable domain (other parts from reference TRBV11-2 and TRBJ1-1): EAGVAQSPRYKIIEKRQSVAFWCNPISGHATLYWYQQILGQGPKLLIQFQNNGVVDDSQLPKDRFSAERLKGVDSTLKIQPAKLEDSAVYLCASSSPQVSPEAFFGQGTRLTVV.

Comments on this clone: One end of the junction varies from germline; a read error may be responsible. The rearrangement uses TRBV7-6 and TRBJ1-3, with TRBD1 as a possible D gene (5 bases). Germline V CDR1 and CDR2: SGHVS, FNYEAQ. This CDR3 has 16 amino acids. The CDR3 is CASSSQGRSSGNAIYF. CDR3 DNA: TGTGCCAGCAGCTCCCAGGGCCGAAGCTCTGGAAACGCCATATATTTT.

A word on this clone: Without the conserved terminal phenylalanine or tryptophan, this CDR3 likely stems from a read error. This chain uses TRBV10-1 with TRBJ1-1; D is undetermined. Germline V gene lookup returns CDR1 WNHNN and CDR2 SYGVQD (reference sequence). This CDR3 has 13 residues. Trimming left V 4 bases short and J 7 bases short, with 13 bases between. CDR3 bases: TGCGCCAGCAGTGGTGCCCATGGTGGTGAAGCTTTCTTG. Amino acids: CASSGAHGGEAFL.

This chain links TRBV6-1 with TRBJ2-2, with D perhaps TRBD1 (5 bases). Germline V gene lookup returns CDR1 MNHNS and CDR2 SASEGT. V lost 6 bases, J lost 4 bases, and 12 bases lay in between. This CDR3 comprises 14 residues. For the CDR3, the DNA is TGTGCCAGCAGCAGGGCCCCCTCCACCGGGGAGCTGTTTTTT. Its translation is CASSRAPSTGELFF.

The genes are TRBV14 and TRBJ2-1, with D unclear. The CDR3 spans 13 residues. The germline V gene encodes CDR1 SGHDN and CDR2 FVKESK. Trimming removed 3 bases from V and 9 bases from J, with 12 bases in between. This CDR3 is CASSHSTQREQFF. In nucleotides, the CDR3 is TGTGCCAGCAGCCACTCCACTCAGCGTGAGCAGTTCTTC. The full variable domain, rest sourced from reference TRBV14 and TRBJ2-1, is EAGVTQFPSHSVIEKGQTVTLRCDPISGHDNLYWYRRVMGKEIKFLLHFVKESKQDESGMPNNRFLAERTGGTYSTLKVQPAELEDSGVYFCASSHSTQREQFFGPGTRLTVL.

To note about this clone: Relative to the germline gene, one junction end is altered; a read error may explain this. This chain links TRBV7-9 with TRBJ2-3; D is uncertain. CDR1 SEHNR and CDR2 FQNEAQ come from the germline V gene (reference sequence). The CDR3 is 13 residues long. CDR3 sequence: CSSSFGSTDTQYF. The CDR3 DNA sequence: TGTTCCAGCAGCTTTGGCTCCACAGATACGCAGTATTTT.

This chain uses TRBV7-9 with TRBJ2-7; TRBD2 might be the D (5 bases). Germline CDR1 reads SEHNR; CDR2 reads FQNEAQ (reference sequence). CDR3 length equals 11 residues. Trimming cost V 7 bases and J 3 bases, with 7 bases left between them. The DNA of the CDR3 is TGTGCCAGCAACAGCGGCTACGAGCAGTACTTC. Its translation: CASNSGYEQYF.

The sample holds one count of this clone. The CDR3 is CASSQQSSGTAKTYNEQFF. CDR3 coding DNA: TGTGCCAGCAGTCAACAATCTTCCGGGACAGCGAAAACTTACAATGAGCAGTTCTTC. The rearrangement uses TRBV7-9 and TRBJ2-1; TRBD1 aligns across 7 bases. The CDR3 loop spans 19 amino acids. The germline V gene has CDR1 SEHNR and CDR2 FQNEAQ (reference sequence). With 6 bases clipped from V and 4 bases from J, the junction kept 21 bases outside the gene matches.

The chain uses TRBV7-9 and TRBJ1-1, with D maybe TRBD1 (5 bases). This CDR3 spans 15 amino acids. Germline CDR1 and CDR2: SEHNR and FQNEAQ (reference sequence). V lost 6 bases to trimming and J lost 4 bases, with 18 bases between them. CDR3 loop: CASSYLMGGLTEAFF. CDR3 DNA sequence: TGTGCCAGCAGTTACCTGATGGGGGGACTCACTGAAGCTTTCTTT.

The V gene is TRBV28, the J gene TRBJ1-4, with D uncertain. The germline V gene has CDR1 MDHEN and CDR2 SYDVKM. Trimming stripped 6 bases from V and 5 bases from J, with 19 bases between. This CDR3 contains 16 residues. Written as DNA, the CDR3 is TGTGCCAGCAGACTACAACGGCTCGGGGAGAATGAAAAACTGTTTTTT. It encodes CASRLQRLGENEKLFF.

Only a few counts were recorded for this clone. The J gene is TRBJ1-1, the V gene TRBV7-9; a weak D match, TRBD1 (6 bases). The CDR3 is 14 amino acids. Germline assignment: CDR1 SEHNR and CDR2 FQNEAQ (reference sequence). Trimming took off 3 bases at V and 1 base at J, with 9 bases between the two ends. CDR3 bases: TGTGCCAGCAGCTTCCTGGACAGGAACACTGAAGCTTTCTTT. It is translated as CASSFLDRNTEAFF. Looking up the rest from reference TRBV7-9 and TRBJ1-1 gives the full variable domain: DTGVSQNPRHKITKRGQNVTFRCDPISEHNRLYWYRQTLGQGPEFLTYFQNEAQLEKSRLLSDRFSAERPKGSFSTLEIQRTEQGDSAMYLCASSFLDRNTEAFFGQGTRLTVV.

About this clone: Germline is not matched at one junction end, which may reflect a read error. This chain uses TRBV7-9 with TRBJ2-1; tentatively, D is TRBD2 (5 bases). CDR1 SEHNR and CDR2 FQNEAQ come from the germline V gene (reference sequence). CDR3 size: 16 residues. The CDR3 coding sequence is TGTTCCAGCAGCTTAGGTATGAGGGTTGGGGACAATGAGCAGTTCTTC. Protein sequence: CSSSLGMRVGDNEQFF. The whole variable domain, remainder taken from reference TRBV7-9 and TRBJ2-1, is DTGVSQNPRHKITKRGQNVTFRCDPISEHNRLYWYRQTLGQGPEFLTYFQNEAQLEKSRLLSDRFSAERPKGSFSTLEIQRTEQGDSAMYLCSSSLGMRVGDNEQFFGPGTRLTVL.

This clone was observed once. The rearrangement joins TRBV5-5 to TRBJ2-1; 8 positions agree with TRBD2. The V segment lost 4 bases and the J segment 1 base; nucleotides outside the gene matches: 4. The CDR3 sequence is 15 residues long. Germline CDR1 and CDR2: SGHKS and YYEKEE (reference sequence). The CDR3 DNA sequence: TGTGCCAGCAGCCTGGGGACTAGTTCCTACAATGAGCAGTTCTTC. Protein sequence: CASSLGTSSYNEQFF.

In nucleotides, the CDR3 is TGTGCCAGCAGTCTAAACCAGGGGGCGGTTAACACTGAAGCTTTCTTT. This gives the protein CASSLNQGAVNTEAFF. This chain joins TRBV2 and TRBJ1-1, with 8 positions matching TRBD1. In germline, CDR1 is SNHLY, CDR2 FYNNEI. The CDR3 runs to 16 residues. J gave up 2 bases and V 5 bases, and 10 bases lay outside the gene matches.

This clone has just a few counts. The chain is built from TRBV5-1 and TRBJ1-2; 7 nucleotides line up with TRBD1. This CDR3 contains 13 residues. The V segment lost 5 bases and the J segment 4 bases; nucleotides outside the gene matches: 5. The V gene's germline CDR1 is SGHRS and CDR2 YFSETQ. The CDR3 region has the DNA TGCGCCAGCAGTGTAGGGACAGTCTATGGCTACACCTTC. The encoded protein is CASSVGTVYGYTF.

This chain uses TRBV19 with TRBJ2-1, with TRBD2 matching 12 bases. Germline assignment: CDR1 LNHDA and CDR2 SQIVND (reference sequence). This CDR3 is 17 amino acids long. V shed 5 bases and J 4 bases; nucleotides not matched to a gene: 9. The CDR3 loop is CASSRTSGTSGYNEQFF. The CDR3 region has the DNA TGTGCCAGTAGTCGGACTAGCGGGACTTCTGGATACAATGAGCAGTTCTTC. Using reference TRBV19 and TRBJ2-1 for the parts outside the CDR3, the full variable domain is DGGITQSPKYLFRKEGQNVTLSCEQNLNHDAMYWYRQDPGQGLRLIYYSQIVNDFQKGDIAEGYSVSREKKESFPLTVTSAQKNPTAFYLCASSRTSGTSGYNEQFFGPGTRLTVL.

V usage is TRBV7-6 and J usage is TRBJ2-7; a possible D gene is TRBD1 (6 bases). V was trimmed by 0 bases and J by 0 bases, leaving 9 bases between them. The CDR3 is made up of 15 amino acids. Germline V lookup: CDR1 SGHVS, CDR2 FNYEAQ. Here the CDR3 DNA reads TGTGCCAGCAGCTTAGCGCAAGGGGGCTCCTACGAGCAGTACTTC. Translating gives CASSLAQGGSYEQYF. Based on the CDR3 plus reference TRBV7-6 and TRBJ2-7, the full variable domain is GAGVSQSPRYKVTKRGQDVALRCDPISGHVSLYWYRQALGQGPEFLTYFNYEAQQDKSGLPNDRFSAERPEGSISTLTIQRTEQRDSAMYRCASSLAQGGSYEQYFGPGTRLTVT.

The chain recombines TRBV6-1 with TRBJ2-7, with D possibly being TRBD2 (5 bases). The CDR3 contains 11 residues. Trimming took off 5 bases at V and 7 bases at J, with 9 bases between the two ends. From germline, CDR1 is MNHNS and CDR2 SASEGT. The CDR3 region has the DNA TGTGCCAGCAGTTCGCCGGGAGAGCAGTACTTC. Translating gives CASSSPGEQYF.

The V call is TRBV27, the J call TRBJ1-1, with 9 bases matching TRBD1. The CDR3 is 17 amino acids. CDR1 MNHEY and CDR2 SMNVEV come from the germline V gene (reference sequence). The junction had 12 bases not matched to a gene; V was cut back by 3 bases and J by 4 bases. In nucleotides, the CDR3 is TGTGCCAGCAGTTTTTTGACAGGGGGAAATCATAGCACTGAAGCTTTCTTT. Its protein is CASSFLTGGNHSTEAFF.

Details on this clone: The junction departs from the called germline gene at one end, perhaps through a read error. The V and J genes are TRBV5-6 and TRBJ1-1; the D is unclear. The length of the CDR3 is 14 residues. The germline V gene encodes CDR1 SGHDT and CDR2 YYEEEE. For the CDR3, the DNA is TGTGCCCGCAGTCCTGTTCGGTTGAACCCTGAAGCTTTCTTT. This codes for CARSPVRLNPEAFF.

This clone was seen once. The J gene is TRBJ2-7, the V gene TRBV6-6; unclear D gene. The germline V and J ends were trimmed by 2 bases and 3 bases, with 8 bases remaining between them. CDR1 and CDR2 (germline): MNHNY, SVGAGI (reference sequence). The CDR3 covers 13 residues. CDR3 DNA: TGTGCCAGCAGTTACGGCAGGTTCTACGAGCAGTACTTC. Protein product: CASSYGRFYEQYF.

The rearrangement links TRBV5-5 to TRBJ2-5; 11 nucleotides agree with TRBD2. Unmatched junction bases numbered 6, after V lost 2 bases and J lost 0 bases. Germline CDR1 is SGHKS and CDR2 is YYEKEE (reference sequence). The CDR3 is made up of 17 amino acids. CDR3 DNA: TGTGCCAGCAGCTTAGGACTAGCGGGTACCAACCAAGAGACCCAGTACTTC. This sequence encodes CASSLGLAGTNQETQYF.

CDR3 nucleotide sequence: TGTGCCACCAGAACGGGACAGGGGGCGGTACTTGATGGCTACACCTTC. It is translated as CATRTGQGAVLDGYTF. This sequence joins TRBV19 and TRBJ1-2, with 12 bases that match TRBD1. After removal of 10 bases from V and 6 bases from J, the junction contained 15 bases not matched to a gene. Looked up from germline, CDR1 is LNHDA and CDR2 is SQIVND (reference sequence). CDR3 length: 16 amino acids.

This clone was detected a few times. J is TRBJ1-4 and V is TRBV30; D gene unclear. The V gene's germline CDR1 is GTSNPN and CDR2 SVGIG (reference sequence). The CDR3 is 12 residues long. The V and J ends lost 2 bases and 5 bases respectively, with 6 bases between them. For the CDR3, the DNA is TGTGCCTGGAGTTATAGAAATGAAAAACTGTTTTTT. Its protein product is CAWSYRNEKLFF.